This TCR beta chain was sequenced during a study of blood T cell dynamics during melanoma immunotherapy. Time point in this sample: pre-treatment baseline. A fixed DNA input of about 350 ng was used per bulk PBMC sample. Sequencing used immunoSEQ multiplex PCR; TCRdb keeps in-frame clones, though not all of them. The table has over 5,500 clones, about three quarters seen once. CDR3 length: 15 residues. V lost 2 bases, J lost 3 bases, and 11 bases lay in between. CDR1 SEHNR and CDR2 FQNEAQ come from the germline V gene (reference sequence). V usage is TRBV7-9 and J usage is TRBJ1-3; tentative D call: TRBD1 (6 bases). This specimen consisted of blood, obtained from a patient treated with checkpoint blockade. The sequence came from a human donor with melanoma. CDR3 in amino acids: CASSLLAGVGNTIYF. CDR3 DNA sequence: TGTGCCAGCAGCTTACTGGCAGGGGTTGGAAACACCATATATTTT. Full variable domain (missing parts from reference TRBV7-9 and TRBJ1-3): DTGVSQNPRHKITKRGQNVTFRCDPISEHNRLYWYRQTLGQGPEFLTYFQNEAQLEKSRLLSDRFSAERPKGSFSTLEIQRTEQGDSAMYLCASSLLAGVGNTIYFGEGSWLTVV.